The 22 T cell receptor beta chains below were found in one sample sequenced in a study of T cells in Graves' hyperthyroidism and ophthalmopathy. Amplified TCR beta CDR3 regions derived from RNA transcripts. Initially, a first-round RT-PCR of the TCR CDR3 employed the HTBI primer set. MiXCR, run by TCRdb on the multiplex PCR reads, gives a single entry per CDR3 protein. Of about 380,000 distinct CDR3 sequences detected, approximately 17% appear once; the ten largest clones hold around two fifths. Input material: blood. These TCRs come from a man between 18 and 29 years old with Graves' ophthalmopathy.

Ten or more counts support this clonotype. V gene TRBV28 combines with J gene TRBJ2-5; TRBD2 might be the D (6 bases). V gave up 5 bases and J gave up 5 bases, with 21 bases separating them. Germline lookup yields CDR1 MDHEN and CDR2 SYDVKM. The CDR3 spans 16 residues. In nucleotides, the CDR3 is TGTGCCAGCAGTAACCGGGAACTGGGGGGTGGGGAGACCCAGTACTTC. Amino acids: CASSNRELGGGETQYF.

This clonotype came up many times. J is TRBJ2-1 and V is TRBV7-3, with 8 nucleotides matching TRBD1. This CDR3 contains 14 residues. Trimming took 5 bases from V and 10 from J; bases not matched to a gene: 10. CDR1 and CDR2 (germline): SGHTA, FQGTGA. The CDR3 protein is CASSGGQGLVEQFF. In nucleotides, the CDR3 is TGTGCCAGCAGCGGCGGACAGGGCCTCGTGGAGCAGTTCTTC.

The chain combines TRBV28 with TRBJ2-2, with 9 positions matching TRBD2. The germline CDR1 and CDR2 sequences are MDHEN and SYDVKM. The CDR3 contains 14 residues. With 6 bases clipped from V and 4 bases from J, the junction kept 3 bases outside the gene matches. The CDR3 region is CASRRGGLTGELFF. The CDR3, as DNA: TGTGCCAGCAGGCGGGGGGGCCTCACCGGGGAGCTGTTTTTT.

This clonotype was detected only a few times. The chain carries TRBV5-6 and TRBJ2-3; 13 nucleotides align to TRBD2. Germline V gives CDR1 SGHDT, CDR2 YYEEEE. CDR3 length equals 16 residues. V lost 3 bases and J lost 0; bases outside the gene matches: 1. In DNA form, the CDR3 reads TGTGCCAGCAGCTGGGGACTAGCGGGGAGCACAGATACGCAGTATTTT. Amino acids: CASSWGLAGSTDTQYF.

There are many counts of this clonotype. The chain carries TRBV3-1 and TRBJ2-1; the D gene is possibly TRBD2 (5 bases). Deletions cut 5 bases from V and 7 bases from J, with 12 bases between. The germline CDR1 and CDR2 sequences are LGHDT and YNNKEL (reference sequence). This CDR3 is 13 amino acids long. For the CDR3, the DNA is TGTGCCAGCAGCTTAAATCGGGGTAATGAGCAGTTCTTC. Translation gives CASSLNRGNEQFF.

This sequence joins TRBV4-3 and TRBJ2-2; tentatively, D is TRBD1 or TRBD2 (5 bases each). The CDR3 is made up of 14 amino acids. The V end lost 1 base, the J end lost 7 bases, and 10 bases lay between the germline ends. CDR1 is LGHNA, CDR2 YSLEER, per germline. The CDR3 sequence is CASSQVLGDGELFF. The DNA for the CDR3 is TGCGCCAGCAGCCAAGTTTTGGGGGACGGGGAGCTGTTTTTT.

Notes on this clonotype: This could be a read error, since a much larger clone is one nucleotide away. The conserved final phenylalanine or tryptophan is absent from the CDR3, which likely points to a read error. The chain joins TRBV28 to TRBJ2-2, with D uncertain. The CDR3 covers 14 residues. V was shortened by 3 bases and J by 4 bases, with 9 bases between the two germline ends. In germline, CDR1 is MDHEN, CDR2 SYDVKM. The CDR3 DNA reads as TGTGCCAGCAGTTTGCCGACTTTCACCGGGGAGCTGTTTCTT. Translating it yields CASSLPTFTGELFL.

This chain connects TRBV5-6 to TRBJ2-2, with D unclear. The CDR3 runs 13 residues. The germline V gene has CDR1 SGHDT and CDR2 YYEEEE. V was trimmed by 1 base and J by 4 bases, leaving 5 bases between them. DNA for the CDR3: TGTGCCAGCAGCTTGTACAGCACCGGGGAGCTGTTTTTT. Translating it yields CASSLYSTGELFF.

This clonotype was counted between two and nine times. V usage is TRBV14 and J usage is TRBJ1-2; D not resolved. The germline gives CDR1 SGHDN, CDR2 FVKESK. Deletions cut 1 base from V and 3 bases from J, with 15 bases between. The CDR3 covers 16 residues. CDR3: CASSQVRQGIDYGYTF. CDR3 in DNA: TGTGCCAGCAGCCAAGTTCGGCAAGGCATTGACTATGGCTACACCTTC.

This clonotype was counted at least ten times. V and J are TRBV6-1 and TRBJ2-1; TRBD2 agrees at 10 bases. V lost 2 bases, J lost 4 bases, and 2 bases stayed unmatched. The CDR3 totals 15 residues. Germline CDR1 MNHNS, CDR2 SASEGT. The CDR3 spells CASSEPSGGYNEQFF. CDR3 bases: TGTGCCAGCAGTGAACCTAGCGGGGGATACAATGAGCAGTTCTTC.

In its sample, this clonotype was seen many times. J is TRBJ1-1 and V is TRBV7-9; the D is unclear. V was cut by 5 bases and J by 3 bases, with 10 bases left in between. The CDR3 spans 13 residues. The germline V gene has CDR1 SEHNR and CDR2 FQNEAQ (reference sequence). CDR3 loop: CASSRQEDTEAFF. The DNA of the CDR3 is TGTGCCAGCAGCCGACAAGAGGACACTGAAGCTTTCTTT.

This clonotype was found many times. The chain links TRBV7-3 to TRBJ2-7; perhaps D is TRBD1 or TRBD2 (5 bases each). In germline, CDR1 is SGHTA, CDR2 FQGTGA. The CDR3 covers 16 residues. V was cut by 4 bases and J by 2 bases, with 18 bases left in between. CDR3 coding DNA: TGTGCCAGCAGCTCAACCCCGGGACGGATGCCCTACGAGCAGTACTTC. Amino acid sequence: CASSSTPGRMPYEQYF.

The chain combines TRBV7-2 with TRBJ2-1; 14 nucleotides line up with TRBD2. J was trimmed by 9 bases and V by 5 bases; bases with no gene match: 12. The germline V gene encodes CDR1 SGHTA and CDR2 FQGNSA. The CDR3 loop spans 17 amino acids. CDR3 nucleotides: TGTGCCAGCAGCCCCTACCCGACTAGCGGGAGGGCCGCTGAGCAGTTCTTC. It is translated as CASSPYPTSGRAAEQFF.

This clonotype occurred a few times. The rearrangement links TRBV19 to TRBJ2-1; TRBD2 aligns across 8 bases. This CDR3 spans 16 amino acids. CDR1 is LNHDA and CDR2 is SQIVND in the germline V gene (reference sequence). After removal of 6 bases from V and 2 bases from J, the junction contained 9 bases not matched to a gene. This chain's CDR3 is CASRAGSGATYNEQFF. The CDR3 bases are TGTGCCAGTAGGGCCGGTAGCGGGGCTACCTACAATGAGCAGTTCTTC.

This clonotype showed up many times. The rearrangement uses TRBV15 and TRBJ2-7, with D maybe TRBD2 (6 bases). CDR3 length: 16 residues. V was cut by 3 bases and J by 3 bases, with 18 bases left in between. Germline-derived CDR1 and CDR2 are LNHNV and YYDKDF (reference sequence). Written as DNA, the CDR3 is TGTGCCACCAGCAGGGATTCCGGGGGAGAAAACTACGAGCAGTACTTC. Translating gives CATSRDSGGENYEQYF.

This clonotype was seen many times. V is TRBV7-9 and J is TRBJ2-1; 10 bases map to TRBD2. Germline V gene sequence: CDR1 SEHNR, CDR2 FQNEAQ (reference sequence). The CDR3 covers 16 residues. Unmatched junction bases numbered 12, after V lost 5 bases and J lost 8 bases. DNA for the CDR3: TGTGCCAGCAGCCCCACTCGAGCGGGGGGGAACGATGAGCAGTTCTTC. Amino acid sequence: CASSPTRAGGNDEQFF.

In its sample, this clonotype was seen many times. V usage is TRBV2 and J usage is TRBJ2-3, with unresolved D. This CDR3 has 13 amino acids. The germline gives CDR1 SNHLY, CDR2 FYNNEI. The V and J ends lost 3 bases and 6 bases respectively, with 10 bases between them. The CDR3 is CASSDLRQDTQYF. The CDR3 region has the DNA TGTGCCAGCAGTGACCTCCGTCAGGATACGCAGTATTTT.

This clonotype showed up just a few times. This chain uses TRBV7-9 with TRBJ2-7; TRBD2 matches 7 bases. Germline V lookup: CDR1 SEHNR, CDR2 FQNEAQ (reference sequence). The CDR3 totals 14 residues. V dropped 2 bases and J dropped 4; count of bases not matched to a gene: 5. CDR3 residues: CASSLRLGGYEQYF. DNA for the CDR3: TGTGCCAGCAGCTTAAGGTTGGGGGGGTACGAGCAGTACTTC.

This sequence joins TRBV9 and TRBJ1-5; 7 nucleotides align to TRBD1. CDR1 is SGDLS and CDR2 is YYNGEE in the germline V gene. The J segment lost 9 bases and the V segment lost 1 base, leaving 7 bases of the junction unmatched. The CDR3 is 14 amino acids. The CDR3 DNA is TGTGCCAGCAGCGTAAGACAGGGTGGGGGGCCCCAGCATTTT. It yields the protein CASSVRQGGGPQHF.

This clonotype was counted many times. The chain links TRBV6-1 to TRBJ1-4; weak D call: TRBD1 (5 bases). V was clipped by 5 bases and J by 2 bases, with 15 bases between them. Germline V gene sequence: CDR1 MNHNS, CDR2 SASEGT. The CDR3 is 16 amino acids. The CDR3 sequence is CASSTPGGATNEKLFF. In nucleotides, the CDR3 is TGTGCCAGCAGTACCCCCGGAGGGGCCACTAATGAAAAACTGTTTTTT.

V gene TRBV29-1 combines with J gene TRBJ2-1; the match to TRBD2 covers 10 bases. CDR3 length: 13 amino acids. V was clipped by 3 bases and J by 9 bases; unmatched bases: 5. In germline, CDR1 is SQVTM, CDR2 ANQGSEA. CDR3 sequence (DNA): TGCAGCGTTGATCTCCTAGCGGGGGTTGAGCAGTTCTTC. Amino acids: CSVDLLAGVEQFF.

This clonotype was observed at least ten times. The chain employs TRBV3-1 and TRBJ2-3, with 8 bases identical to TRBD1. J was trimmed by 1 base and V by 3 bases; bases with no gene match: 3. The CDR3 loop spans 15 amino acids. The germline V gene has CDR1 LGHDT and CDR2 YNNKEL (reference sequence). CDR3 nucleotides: TGTGCCAGCAGCCAGGACAGGGTTGGCACAGATACGCAGTATTTT. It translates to CASSQDRVGTDTQYF.